The rows below give T cell receptor beta chains drawn from one sample of a study of blood T cells in healthy people across ages. TCRdb re-called the 5' RACE reads with MiXCR, one entry per CDR3 protein. The sample has about 1.4 million distinct CDR3 sequences, roughly 64% seen once. Material for sequencing was blood. The receptors shown here come from a man between 18 and 29 years old in good health. Both conserved end residues are part of each CDR3. The D gene is left open where the match is weak. Not every row has a clone size; where given, it reads once, few, many or a size class.

DNA	CDR3	D	size	J	V
TGTGCCAGCAGTTACTCCTCTTCTCAACCGGCTTTCTTT	CASSYSSSQPAFF	-	-	TRBJ1-1	TRBV6-5
TGCAGCGTGAAGACTAGCGGGTCGGAGCAGTACTTC	CSVKTSGSEQYF	TRBD2	-	TRBJ2-7	TRBV29-1
TGCAGCCTCAGCACAGACCACATCGTAGAGACCCAGTACTTC	CSLSTDHIVETQYF	-	-	TRBJ2-5	TRBV29-1
TGCAGTGCTGGGGGACAGTCGGAATATGGCTACACCTTC	CSAGGQSEYGYTF	TRBD1	-	TRBJ1-2	TRBV20-1
TGCAGCCATATGGTCTGGGGCGATACGCAGTATTTT	CSHMVWGDTQYF	-	-	TRBJ2-3	TRBV29-1
TGCGCCAGCAGCCCTGGGGGTGCCCCCTACAATGAGCAGTTCTTC	CASSPGGAPYNEQFF	-	few	TRBJ2-1	TRBV5-1
TGTGCCAGCAGTTTAGAAGGGAGGGCTGAAGCTTTCTTT	CASSLEGRAEAFF	-	once	TRBJ1-1	TRBV12-3/TRBV12-4
TGTGCCAGCAGCTTCTTTAGAGGGACAGATACGCAGTATTTT	CASSFFRGTDTQYF	-	few	TRBJ2-3	TRBV5-5
TGTGCCAGCAGCCTAACGGGACAGGATACCTACAATGAGCAGTTCTTC	CASSLTGQDTYNEQFF	TRBD1	once	TRBJ2-1	TRBV6-5
TGTGCCAGCAGTCCGGAGGACACCCACTCCTACGAGCAGTACTTC	CASSPEDTHSYEQYF	-	-	TRBJ2-7	TRBV12-3/TRBV12-4
TGCAGTGCTAGAGATTTAGAACGGGAGGGAGGCACAGATACGCAGTATTTT	CSARDLEREGGTDTQYF	TRBD2	-	TRBJ2-3	TRBV20-1
TGTGCCAGCAGTGTGGGGCCGGACATTGCCGGCTACGAGCAGTACTTC	CASSVGPDIAGYEQYF	-	-	TRBJ2-7	TRBV2
TGTGCCAGCAGCCGACTTGGCGGGGGATCCTACGAGCAGTACTTC	CASSRLGGGSYEQYF	TRBD2	few	TRBJ2-7	TRBV6-2/TRBV6-3
TGTGCCAGCAGCCCCGCCATCTCAGACTATGGCTACACCTTC	CASSPAISDYGYTF	-	few	TRBJ1-2	TRBV28
TGCAGTGCTAGGGGGGCAGGGGGCATGTATTTT	CSARGAGGMYF	TRBD1	-	TRBJ2-3	TRBV20-1